This T cell receptor (beta chain) was identified during a study of CXCR3-negative and CXCR3-positive naive CD8 T cells. Study information: Each library gave roughly 1.5 +/- 0.3 million of around 140 million TRB reads.

Turning to this clonotype: Antigen specificity is unknown.

This CDR3 is 22 amino acids long. Germline values: CDR1 SGHVS, CDR2 FQNEAQ. Via 5' RACE with UMI labels, TRB cDNA libraries were prepared. No DNA is given; TCRdb re-called the 5' RACE reads and lists each CDR3 protein once. The listing contains roughly 65,000 distinct CDR3 sequences. Study-level results: TCR interaction strength was inferred from TRB CDR3 physicochemistry, as CD5 matched across naive subsets. CXCR3-expressing naive cells carried TRB CDR3s more hydrophobic than those of CXCR3-negative naive cells.

This receptor was obtained from a human donor in good health. Some clones in this sample may be carry-over from other donors' samples. The sequenced sample was naive CXCR3+ CD8+ T cells from blood. Subset given: CD45RO-CCR7+CD27+CD95- naive CD8+ T cells expressing CXCR3 (TNR3+). The V gene is TRBV7-8, the J gene TRBJ1-1; TCRdb reports TRBD1, a call that lacks DNA to check it against. The CDR3 sequence is CASSLARGGFSRSGLMNTEAFF.